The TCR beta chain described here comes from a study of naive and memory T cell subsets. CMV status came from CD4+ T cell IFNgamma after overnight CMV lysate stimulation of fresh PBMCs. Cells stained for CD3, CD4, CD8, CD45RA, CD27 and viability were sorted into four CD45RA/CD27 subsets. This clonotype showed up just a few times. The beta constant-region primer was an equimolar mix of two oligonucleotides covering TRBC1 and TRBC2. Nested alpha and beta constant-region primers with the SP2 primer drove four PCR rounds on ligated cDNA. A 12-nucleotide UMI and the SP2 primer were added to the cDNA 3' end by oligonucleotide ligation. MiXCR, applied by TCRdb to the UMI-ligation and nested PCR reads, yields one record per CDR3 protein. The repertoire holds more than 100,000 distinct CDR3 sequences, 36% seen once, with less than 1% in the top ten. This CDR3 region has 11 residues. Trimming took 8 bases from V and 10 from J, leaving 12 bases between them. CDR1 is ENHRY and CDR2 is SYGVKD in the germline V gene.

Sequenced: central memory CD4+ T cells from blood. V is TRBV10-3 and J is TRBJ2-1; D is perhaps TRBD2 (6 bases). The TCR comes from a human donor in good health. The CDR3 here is CAIGAGSEQFF. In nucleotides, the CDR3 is TGTGCCATCGGGGCGGGAAGCGAGCAGTTCTTC.